The text below deals with one T cell receptor (beta chain). The data were taken from a study of cytomegalovirus exposure and HLA in healthy donors. The PCR was carried out with 60 Vbeta primers and 13 Jbeta primers. Some clones are missing from TCRdb's copy, which holds only in-frame ones; the method was immunoSEQ multiplex PCR. The sample contains around 190,000 clones, 85% of which appear only once. The CDR3 runs 13 residues. Germline V CDR1 and CDR2: SGDLS, YYNGEE. J gave up 7 bases and V 0 bases, and 1 base lay outside the gene matches. The sequence derives from a woman between 50 and 59 years old in good health and CMV-seronegative. The chain carries TRBV9 and TRBJ2-1, with 7 bases fitting TRBD1. Source material: PBMCs. In DNA form, the CDR3 reads TGTGCCAGCAGCGTAGAGGGGGCGAATGAGCAGTTCTTC. As protein: CASSVEGANEQFF.